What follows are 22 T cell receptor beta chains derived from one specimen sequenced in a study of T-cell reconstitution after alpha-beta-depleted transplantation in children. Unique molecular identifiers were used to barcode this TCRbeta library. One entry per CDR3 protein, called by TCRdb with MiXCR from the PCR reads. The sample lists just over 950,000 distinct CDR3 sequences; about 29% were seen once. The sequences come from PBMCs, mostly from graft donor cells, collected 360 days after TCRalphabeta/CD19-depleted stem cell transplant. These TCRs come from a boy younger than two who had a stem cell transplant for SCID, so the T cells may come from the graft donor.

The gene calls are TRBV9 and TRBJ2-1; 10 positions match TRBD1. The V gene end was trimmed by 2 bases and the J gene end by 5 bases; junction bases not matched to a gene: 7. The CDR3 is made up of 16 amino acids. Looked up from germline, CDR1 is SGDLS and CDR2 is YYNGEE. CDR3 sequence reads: CASSVLTGGLHNEQFF. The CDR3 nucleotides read TGTGCCAGCAGCGTCCTGACAGGGGGCCTCCACAATGAGCAGTTCTTC.

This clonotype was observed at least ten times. CDR3 bases: TGTGCCAGCAGTTCTACTTCTGGGGCCAACGTCCTGACTTTC. Amino acids: CASSSTSGANVLTF. V and J are TRBV12-3 or TRBV12-4 and TRBJ2-6, with unresolved D. Between the trimmed V and J ends, which lost 4 bases and 1 base, there was a span of 5 bases. CDR3 length equals 14 residues.

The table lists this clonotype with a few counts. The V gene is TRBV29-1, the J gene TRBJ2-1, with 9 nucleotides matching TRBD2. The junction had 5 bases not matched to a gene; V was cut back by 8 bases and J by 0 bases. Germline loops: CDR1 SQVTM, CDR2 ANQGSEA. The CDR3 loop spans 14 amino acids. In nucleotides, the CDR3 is TGCAGCCTTACTAGCGGGCGCTCCTACAATGAGCAGTTCTTC. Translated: CSLTSGRSYNEQFF.

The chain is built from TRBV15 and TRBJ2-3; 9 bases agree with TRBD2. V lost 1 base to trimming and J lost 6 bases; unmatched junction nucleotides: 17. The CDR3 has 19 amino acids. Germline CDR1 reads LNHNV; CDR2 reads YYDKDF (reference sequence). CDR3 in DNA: TGTGCCACCAGCAGAGTACATTTCTCCGCGGGGGGGCCCCAGGATACGCAGTATTTT. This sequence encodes CATSRVHFSAGGPQDTQYF.

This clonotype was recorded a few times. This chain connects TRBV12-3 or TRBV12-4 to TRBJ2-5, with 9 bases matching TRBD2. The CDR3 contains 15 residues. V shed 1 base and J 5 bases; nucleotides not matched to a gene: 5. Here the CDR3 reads CASSLGVAGEETQYF. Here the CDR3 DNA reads TGTGCCAGCAGTTTAGGGGTAGCGGGGGAGGAGACCCAGTACTTC.

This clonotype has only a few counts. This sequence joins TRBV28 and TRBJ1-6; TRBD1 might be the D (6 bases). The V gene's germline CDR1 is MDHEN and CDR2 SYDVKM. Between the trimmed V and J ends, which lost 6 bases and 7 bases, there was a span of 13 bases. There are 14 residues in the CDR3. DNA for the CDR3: TGTGCCAGCAGCTTACAGGGTCGGAATTCACCCCTCCACTTT. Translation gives CASSLQGRNSPLHF.

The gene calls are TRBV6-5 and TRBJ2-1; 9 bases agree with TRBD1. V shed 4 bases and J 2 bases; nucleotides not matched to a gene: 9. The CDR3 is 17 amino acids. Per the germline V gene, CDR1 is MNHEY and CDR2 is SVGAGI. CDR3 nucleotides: TGTGCCAGCAGTTCGGTCCCGGGACAGGGAACCTACAATGAGCAGTTCTTC. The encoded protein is CASSSVPGQGTYNEQFF.

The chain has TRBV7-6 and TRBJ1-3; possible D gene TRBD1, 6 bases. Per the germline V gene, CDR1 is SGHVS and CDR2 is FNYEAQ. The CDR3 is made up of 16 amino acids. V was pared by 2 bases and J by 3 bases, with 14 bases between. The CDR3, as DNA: TGTGCCAGCAGCTTACTACGTGGGGGCAGTGGAAACACCATATATTTT. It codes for CASSLLRGGSGNTIYF.

For the CDR3, the DNA is TGTGCCAGCAGCCCACTAGCCTCCCTTCCCGATGAGCAGTTCTTC. This codes for CASSPLASLPDEQFF. The chain carries TRBV6-1 and TRBJ2-1, with D perhaps matching TRBD2 (6 bases). The CDR3 is made up of 15 amino acids. Germline loops: CDR1 MNHNS, CDR2 SASEGT. V gave up 6 bases and J gave up 8 bases, with 20 bases separating them.

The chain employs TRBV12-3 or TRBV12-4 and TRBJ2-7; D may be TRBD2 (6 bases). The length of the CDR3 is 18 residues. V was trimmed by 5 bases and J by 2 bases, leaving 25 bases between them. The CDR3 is CASSRKNINGGETYEQYF. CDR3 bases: TGTGCCAGCAGTCGAAAAAACATTAATGGCGGGGAAACCTACGAGCAGTACTTC.

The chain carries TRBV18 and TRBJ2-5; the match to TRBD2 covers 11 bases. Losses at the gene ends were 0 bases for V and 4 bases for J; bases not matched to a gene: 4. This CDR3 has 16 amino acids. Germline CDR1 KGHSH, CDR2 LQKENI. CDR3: CASSPPTSGAAETQYF. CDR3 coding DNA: TGTGCCAGCTCACCACCGACTAGCGGGGCCGCAGAGACCCAGTACTTC.

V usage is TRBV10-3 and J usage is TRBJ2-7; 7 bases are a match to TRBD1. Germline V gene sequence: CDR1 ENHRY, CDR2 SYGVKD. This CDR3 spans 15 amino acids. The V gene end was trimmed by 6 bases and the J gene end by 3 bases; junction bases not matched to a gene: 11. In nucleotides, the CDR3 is TGTGCCATCAGCGGCCGGGACAGAGCTCACTACGAGCAGTACTTC. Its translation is CAISGRDRAHYEQYF.

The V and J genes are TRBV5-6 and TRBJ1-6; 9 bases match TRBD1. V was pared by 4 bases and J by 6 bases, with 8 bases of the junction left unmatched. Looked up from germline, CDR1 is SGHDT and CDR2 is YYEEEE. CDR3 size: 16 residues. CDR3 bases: TGTGCCAGCAGCGGGGACAGGGCCCTGGGTAATTCACCCCTCCACTTT. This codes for CASSGDRALGNSPLHF.

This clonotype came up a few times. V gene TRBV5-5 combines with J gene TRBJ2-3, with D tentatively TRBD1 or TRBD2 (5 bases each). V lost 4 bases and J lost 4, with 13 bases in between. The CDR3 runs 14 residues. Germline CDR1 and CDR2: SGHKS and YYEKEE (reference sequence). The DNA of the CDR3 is TGTGCCAGCAGCACAGGACCGGGACCAGATACGCAGTATTTT. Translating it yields CASSTGPGPDTQYF.

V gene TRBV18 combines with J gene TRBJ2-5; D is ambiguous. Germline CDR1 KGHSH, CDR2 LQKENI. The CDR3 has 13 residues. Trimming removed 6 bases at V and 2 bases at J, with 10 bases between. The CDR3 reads CASSGEIQETQYF. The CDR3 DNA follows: TGTGCCAGCTCGGGTGAGATACAAGAGACCCAGTACTTC.

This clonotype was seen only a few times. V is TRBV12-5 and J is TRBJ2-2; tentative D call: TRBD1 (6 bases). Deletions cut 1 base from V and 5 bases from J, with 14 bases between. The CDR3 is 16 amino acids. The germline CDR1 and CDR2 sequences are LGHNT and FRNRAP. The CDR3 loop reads CASGLDDRFGTGELFF. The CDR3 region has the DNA TGTGCTAGTGGTTTGGACGACAGGTTTGGGACCGGGGAGCTGTTTTTT. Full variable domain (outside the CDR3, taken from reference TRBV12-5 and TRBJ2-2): DARVTQTPRHKVTEMGQEVTMRCQPILGHNTVFWYRQTMMQGLELLAYFRNRAPLDDSGMPKDRFSAEMPDATLATLKIQPSEPRDSAVYFCASGLDDRFGTGELFFGEGSRLTVL.

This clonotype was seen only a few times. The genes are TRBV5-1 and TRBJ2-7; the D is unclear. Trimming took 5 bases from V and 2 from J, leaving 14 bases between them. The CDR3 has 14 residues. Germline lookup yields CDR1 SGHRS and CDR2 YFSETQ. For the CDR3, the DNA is TGCGCCAGCAGTTATTACGGAAAGCCCTACGAGCAGTACTTC. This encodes CASSYYGKPYEQYF. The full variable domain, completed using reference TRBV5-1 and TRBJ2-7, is KAGVTQTPRYLIKTRGQQVTLSCSPISGHRSVSWYQQTPGQGLQFLFEYFSETQRNKGNFPGRFSGRQFSNSRSEMNVSTLELGDSALYLCASSYYGKPYEQYFGPGTRLTVT.

The CDR3 nucleotides read TGCACCCCACAGGGCGACACTGAAGCTTTCTTT. Protein: CTPQGDTEAFF. V and J are TRBV20-1 and TRBJ1-1; tentative D call: TRBD1 (6 bases). There are 11 residues in the CDR3. CDR1 and CDR2 from the germline V gene are DFQATT and SNEGSKA (reference sequence).

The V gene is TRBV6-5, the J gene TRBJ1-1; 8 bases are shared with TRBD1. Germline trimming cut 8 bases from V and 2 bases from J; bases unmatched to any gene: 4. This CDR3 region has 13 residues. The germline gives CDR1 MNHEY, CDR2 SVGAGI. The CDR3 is CASDRGGNTEAFF. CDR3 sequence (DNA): TGTGCCAGCGACAGGGGTGGAAACACTGAAGCTTTCTTT.

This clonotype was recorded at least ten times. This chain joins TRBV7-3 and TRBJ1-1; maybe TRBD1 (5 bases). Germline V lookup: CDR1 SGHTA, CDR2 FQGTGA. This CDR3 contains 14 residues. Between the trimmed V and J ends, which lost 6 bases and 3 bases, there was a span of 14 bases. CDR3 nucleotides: TGTGCCAGCAGGGCGCAGGGTCTGGACACTGAAGCTTTCTTT. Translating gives CASRAQGLDTEAFF. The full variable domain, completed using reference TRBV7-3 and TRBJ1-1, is GAGVSQTPSNKVTEKGKYVELRCDPISGHTALYWYRQSLGQGPEFLIYFQGTGAADDSGLPNDRFFAVRPEGSVSTLKIQRTERGDSAVYLCASRAQGLDTEAFFGQGTRLTVV.

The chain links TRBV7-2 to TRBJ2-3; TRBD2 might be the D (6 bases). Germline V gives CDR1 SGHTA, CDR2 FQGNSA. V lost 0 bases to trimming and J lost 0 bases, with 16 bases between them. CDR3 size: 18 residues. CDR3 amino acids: CASSLAGGAIASTDTQYF. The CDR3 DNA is TGTGCCAGCAGCTTAGCTGGCGGGGCCATCGCTAGCACAGATACGCAGTATTTT.

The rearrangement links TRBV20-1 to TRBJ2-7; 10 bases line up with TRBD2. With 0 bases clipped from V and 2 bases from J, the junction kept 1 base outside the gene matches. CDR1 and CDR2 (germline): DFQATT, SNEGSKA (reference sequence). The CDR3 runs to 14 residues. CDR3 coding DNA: TGCAGTGCTAGAGAGGGGACTAGCGCCTACGAGCAGTACTTC. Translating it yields CSAREGTSAYEQYF.